This TCR beta chain was retrieved from a study of T cell repertoires in cytomegalovirus infection. Study context: The study used recently identified HLA-C-restricted and well-studied HLA-B-restricted CMV epitopes. An indication of both CMV infection and matching HLA type came from public TCR beta signatures. Study conclusions and caveats: HLA-C-restricted TCR beta clonotypes specific for CMV led the ex vivo response.

Trimming took 3 bases from V and 4 from J; bases not matched to a gene: 6. In germline, CDR1 is LGHNA, CDR2 YSLEER. CDR3 length: 16 amino acids. One entry per CDR3 protein results from TCRdb running MiXCR on the reads. Of about 130,000 distinct CDR3 sequences in the sample, 30% to 40% are singletons; the top ten hold roughly 53%. To note about this clonotype: Its antigen is undetermined.

The TCR originated in a human donor in good health (CMV status not recorded). Some clones in this sample may be carry-over from other donors' samples. This chain links TRBV4-3 with TRBJ2-1, with 10 nucleotides matching TRBD1. The material sequenced was CD8+ T cells from cultured PBMCs, taken from culture after CMV antigen stimulation. CDR3 amino acids: CASSQTGGVVYNEQFF. CDR3 coding DNA: TGCGCCAGCAGCCAGACAGGGGGCGTAGTGTACAATGAGCAGTTCTTC.